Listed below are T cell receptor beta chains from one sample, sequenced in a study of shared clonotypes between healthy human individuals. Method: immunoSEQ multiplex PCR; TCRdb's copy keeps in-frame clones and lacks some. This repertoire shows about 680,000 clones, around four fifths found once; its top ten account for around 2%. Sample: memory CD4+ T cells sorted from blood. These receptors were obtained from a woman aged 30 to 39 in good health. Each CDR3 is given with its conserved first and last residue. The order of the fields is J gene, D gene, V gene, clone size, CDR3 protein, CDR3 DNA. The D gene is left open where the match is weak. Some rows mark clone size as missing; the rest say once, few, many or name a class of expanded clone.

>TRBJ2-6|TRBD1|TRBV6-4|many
CASSDGQAAGANVLTF
TGTGCCAGCAGTGACGGACAGGCTGCCGGGGCCAACGTCCTGACTTTC
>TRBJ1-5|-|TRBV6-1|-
CASSEGTQLNQPQHF
TGTGCCAGCAGTGAAGGGACACAACTCAATCAGCCCCAGCATTTT
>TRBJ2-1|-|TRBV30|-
CAWSGVGSYNEQFF
TGTGCCTGGAGCGGGGTGGGTTCCTACAATGAGCAGTTCTTC
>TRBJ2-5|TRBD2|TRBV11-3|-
CASSLLSPTGGREGPETQYF
TGTGCCAGCAGCTTACTTTCGCCAACAGGCGGGAGGGAAGGTCCAGAGACCCAGTACTTC
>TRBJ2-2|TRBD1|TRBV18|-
CASSPGFTGGLNTGELFF
TGTGCCAGCTCACCAGGATTCACAGGGGGCCTGAACACCGGGGAGCTGTTTTTT
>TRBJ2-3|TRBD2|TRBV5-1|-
CASSLEGREADTQYF
TGCGCCAGCAGCTTGGAAGGGCGGGAGGCAGATACGCAGTATTTT
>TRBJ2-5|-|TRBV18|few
CASSPPRFRETQYF
TGTGCCAGCTCACCACCCCGCTTCCGAGAGACCCAGTACTTC
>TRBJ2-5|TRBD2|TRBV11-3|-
CASSLGATSGSGETQYF
TGTGCCAGCAGCTTAGGGGCGACTAGCGGGAGTGGGGAGACCCAGTACTTC
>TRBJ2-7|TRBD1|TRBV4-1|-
CASSRGTGSGNWAYEQYF
TGCGCCAGCAGCCGAGGGACAGGGTCGGGGAACTGGGCCTACGAGCAGTACTTC
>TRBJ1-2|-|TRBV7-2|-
CASSKQARPDYGYTF
TGTGCCAGCAGCAAACAAGCCCGACCAGACTATGGCTACACCTTC
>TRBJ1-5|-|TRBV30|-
CAWSVVGTSNQPQHF
TGTGCCTGGAGTGTAGTAGGGACCAGCAATCAGCCCCAGCATTTT
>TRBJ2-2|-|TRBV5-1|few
CASSRPGPLRGELFF
TGCGCCAGCAGCCGGCCGGGCCCGCTTCGAGGGGAGCTGTTTTTT
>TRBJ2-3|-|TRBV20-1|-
CSARGEDTQYF
TGCAGTGCTAGAGGGGAAGATACGCAGTATTTT
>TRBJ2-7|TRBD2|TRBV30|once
CAWTIAGGTYEQYF
TGTGCCTGGACAATAGCGGGAGGAACCTACGAGCAGTACTTC
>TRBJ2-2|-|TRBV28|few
CASSLKSWHTNTGELFF
TGTGCCAGCAGTTTAAAGTCGTGGCACACGAACACCGGGGAGCTGTTTTTT
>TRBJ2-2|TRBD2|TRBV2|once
CASRGLAGFNTGELFF
TGTGCCAGCAGGGGACTAGCGGGCTTCAACACCGGGGAGCTGTTTTTT
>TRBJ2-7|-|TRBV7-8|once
CASSSTRTRLYEQYF
TGTGCCAGCAGCTCTACCAGGACAAGACTCTACGAGCAGTACTTC
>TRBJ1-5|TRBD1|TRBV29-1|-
CSVGAGGNQPQHF
TGCAGCGTTGGGGCAGGGGGTAATCAGCCCCAGCATTTT
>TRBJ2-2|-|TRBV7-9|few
CASSLARHPTGELFF
TGTGCCAGCAGCTTAGCTCGGCACCCCACCGGGGAGCTGTTTTTT
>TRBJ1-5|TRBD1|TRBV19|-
CASGTGNTYQPQHF
TGTGCCAGTGGGACAGGCAATACCTATCAGCCCCAGCATTTT
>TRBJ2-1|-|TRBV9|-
CASSVDPNSYNEQFF
TGTGCCAGCAGCGTTGATCCAAATTCCTACAATGAGCAGTTCTTC
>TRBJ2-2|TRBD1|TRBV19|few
CASSVGTGAVGELFF
TGTGCCAGTAGTGTGGGGACAGGGGCGGTCGGGGAGCTGTTTTTT
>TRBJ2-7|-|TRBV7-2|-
CASSLARVSYEQYF
TGTGCCAGCAGCTTAGCTCGGGTCTCCTACGAGCAGTACTTC
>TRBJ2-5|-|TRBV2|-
CASSDLIGALQGQYF
TGTGCCAGCAGTGATCTCATAGGGGCGCTGCAGGGGCAGTACTTC
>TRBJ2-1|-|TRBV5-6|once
CASRSLQSSSYNEQFF
TGTGCCAGCAGGAGTCTTCAGTCGAGCTCCTACAATGAGCAGTTCTTC
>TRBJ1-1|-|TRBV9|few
CASSAGEGLENTEAFF
TGTGCCAGCAGCGCCGGGGAGGGTTTAGAAAACACTGAAGCTTTCTTT
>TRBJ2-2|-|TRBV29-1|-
CSVELGQGRATGELFF
TGCAGCGTTGAGCTTGGGCAGGGGAGGGCCACCGGGGAGCTGTTTTTT
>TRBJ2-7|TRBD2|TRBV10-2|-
CASARTSGSYEQYF
TGCGCCAGCGCACGGACTAGCGGGAGCTACGAGCAGTACTTC
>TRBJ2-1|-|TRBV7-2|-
CASSPTGHEQFF
TGTGCCAGCAGCCCAACAGGTCATGAGCAGTTCTTC
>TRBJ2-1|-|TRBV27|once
CASSLAPPSAPYNEQFF
TGTGCCAGCAGTTTAGCCCCCCCTAGCGCCCCCTACAATGAGCAGTTCTTC
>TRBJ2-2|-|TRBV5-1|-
CASSLTALASGELFF
TGCGCCAGCAGCTTGACAGCCCTAGCGTCCGGGGAGCTGTTTTTT
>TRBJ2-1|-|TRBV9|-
CASSANSLYNEQFF
TGTGCCAGCAGCGCTAATAGCCTCTACAATGAGCAGTTCTTC
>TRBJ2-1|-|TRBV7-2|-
CASSFSTSSNEQFF
TGTGCCAGCAGCTTCTCAACTAGCAGCAATGAGCAGTTCTTC
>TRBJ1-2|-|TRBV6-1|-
CASSEASRAPYGYTF
TGTGCCAGCAGTGAAGCCAGTAGGGCACCGTATGGCTACACCTTC
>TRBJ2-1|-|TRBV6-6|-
CASRKLGSANEQFF
TGTGCCAGCAGAAAGCTGGGTAGCGCCAATGAGCAGTTCTTC
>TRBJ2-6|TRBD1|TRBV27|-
CASSHGQGATSGANVLTF
TGTGCCAGCAGTCATGGACAGGGGGCTACTTCTGGGGCCAACGTCCTGACTTTC
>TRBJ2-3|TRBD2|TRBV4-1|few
CASSLTSRNTDTQYF
TGCGCCAGCAGCCTGACTAGCCGAAACACAGATACGCAGTATTTT
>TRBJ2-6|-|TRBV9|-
CASSVFYNGANVLTF
TGTGCCAGCAGCGTATTCTATAATGGGGCCAACGTCCTGACTTTC
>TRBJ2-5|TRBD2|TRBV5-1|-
CASSSQEAGAGETQYF
TGCGCCAGCAGCTCCCAGGAAGCGGGAGCCGGCGAGACCCAGTACTTC
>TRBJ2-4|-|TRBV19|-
CASASADKNIQYF
TGTGCCAGTGCTTCGGCAGACAAAAACATTCAGTACTTC
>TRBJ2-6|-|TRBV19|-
CASTPWDGPSGANVLTF
TGTGCCAGTACCCCATGGGACGGCCCCTCTGGGGCCAACGTCCTGACTTTC
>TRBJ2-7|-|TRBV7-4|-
CASSLVVKSYEQYF
TGTGCCAGCAGCTTAGTGGTTAAGTCCTACGAGCAGTACTTC
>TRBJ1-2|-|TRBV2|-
CASNRARADGYTF
TGTGCCAGCAACCGAGCGAGGGCAGATGGCTACACCTTC
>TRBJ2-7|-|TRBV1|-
CTSTPGNTVYEQYF
TGCACCAGCACGCCCGGGAATACAGTCTACGAGCAGTACTTC
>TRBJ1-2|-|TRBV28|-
CASSPGGDMVILNYGYTF
TGTGCCAGCAGTCCCGGAGGGGACATGGTCATACTTAACTATGGCTACACCTTC
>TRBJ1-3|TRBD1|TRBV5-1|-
CASSLGDRDRNTIYF
TGCGCCAGCAGCTTGGGGGACAGGGATAGGAACACCATATATTTT
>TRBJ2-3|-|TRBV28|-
CASSSRIPGRTNTQYF
TGTGCCAGCAGTTCGCGGATCCCCGGAAGGACGAATACGCAGTATTTT
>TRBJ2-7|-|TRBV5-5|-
CASILSLAGPGEQYF
TGTGCCAGCATCTTATCACTAGCAGGTCCCGGCGAGCAGTACTTC
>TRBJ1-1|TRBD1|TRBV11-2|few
CASSLADGQGEAFF
TGTGCCAGCAGCTTAGCCGACGGACAGGGTGAAGCTTTCTTT
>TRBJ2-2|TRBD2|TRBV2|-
CASSEEFGGSNTGELFF
TGTGCCAGCAGTGAAGAGTTCGGGGGGTCTAACACCGGGGAGCTGTTTTTT
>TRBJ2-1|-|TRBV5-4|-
CASSFPGISNEQFF
TGTGCCAGCAGCTTCCCCGGGATATCCAATGAGCAGTTCTTC
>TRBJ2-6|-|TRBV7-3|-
CASSRPGAGANVLTF
TGTGCCAGCAGCCGCCCAGGGGCTGGGGCCAACGTCCTGACTTTC
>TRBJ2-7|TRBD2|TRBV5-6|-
CASSTGLAAAGEQYF
TGTGCCAGCAGCACCGGACTAGCGGCCGCTGGGGAGCAGTACTTC
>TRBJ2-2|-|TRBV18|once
CASSPRTSLTGELFF
TGTGCCAGCTCACCACGAACTAGTTTAACCGGGGAGCTGTTTTTT
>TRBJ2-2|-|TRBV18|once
CASSRDPTGELFF
TGTGCCAGCTCGCGGGACCCCACCGGGGAGCTGTTTTTT